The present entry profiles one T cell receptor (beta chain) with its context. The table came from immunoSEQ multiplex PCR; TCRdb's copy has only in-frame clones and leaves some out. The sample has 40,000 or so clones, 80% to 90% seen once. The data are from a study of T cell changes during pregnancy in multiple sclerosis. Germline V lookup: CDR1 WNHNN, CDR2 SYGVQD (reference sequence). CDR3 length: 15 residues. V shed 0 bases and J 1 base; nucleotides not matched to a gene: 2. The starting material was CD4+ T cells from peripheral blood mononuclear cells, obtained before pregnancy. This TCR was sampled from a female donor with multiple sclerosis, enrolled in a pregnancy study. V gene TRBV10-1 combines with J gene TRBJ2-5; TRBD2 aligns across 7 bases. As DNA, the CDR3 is TGCGCCAGCAGTGAGTCGGGAGGGCCCCAAGAGACCCAGTACTTC. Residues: CASSESGGPQETQYF.